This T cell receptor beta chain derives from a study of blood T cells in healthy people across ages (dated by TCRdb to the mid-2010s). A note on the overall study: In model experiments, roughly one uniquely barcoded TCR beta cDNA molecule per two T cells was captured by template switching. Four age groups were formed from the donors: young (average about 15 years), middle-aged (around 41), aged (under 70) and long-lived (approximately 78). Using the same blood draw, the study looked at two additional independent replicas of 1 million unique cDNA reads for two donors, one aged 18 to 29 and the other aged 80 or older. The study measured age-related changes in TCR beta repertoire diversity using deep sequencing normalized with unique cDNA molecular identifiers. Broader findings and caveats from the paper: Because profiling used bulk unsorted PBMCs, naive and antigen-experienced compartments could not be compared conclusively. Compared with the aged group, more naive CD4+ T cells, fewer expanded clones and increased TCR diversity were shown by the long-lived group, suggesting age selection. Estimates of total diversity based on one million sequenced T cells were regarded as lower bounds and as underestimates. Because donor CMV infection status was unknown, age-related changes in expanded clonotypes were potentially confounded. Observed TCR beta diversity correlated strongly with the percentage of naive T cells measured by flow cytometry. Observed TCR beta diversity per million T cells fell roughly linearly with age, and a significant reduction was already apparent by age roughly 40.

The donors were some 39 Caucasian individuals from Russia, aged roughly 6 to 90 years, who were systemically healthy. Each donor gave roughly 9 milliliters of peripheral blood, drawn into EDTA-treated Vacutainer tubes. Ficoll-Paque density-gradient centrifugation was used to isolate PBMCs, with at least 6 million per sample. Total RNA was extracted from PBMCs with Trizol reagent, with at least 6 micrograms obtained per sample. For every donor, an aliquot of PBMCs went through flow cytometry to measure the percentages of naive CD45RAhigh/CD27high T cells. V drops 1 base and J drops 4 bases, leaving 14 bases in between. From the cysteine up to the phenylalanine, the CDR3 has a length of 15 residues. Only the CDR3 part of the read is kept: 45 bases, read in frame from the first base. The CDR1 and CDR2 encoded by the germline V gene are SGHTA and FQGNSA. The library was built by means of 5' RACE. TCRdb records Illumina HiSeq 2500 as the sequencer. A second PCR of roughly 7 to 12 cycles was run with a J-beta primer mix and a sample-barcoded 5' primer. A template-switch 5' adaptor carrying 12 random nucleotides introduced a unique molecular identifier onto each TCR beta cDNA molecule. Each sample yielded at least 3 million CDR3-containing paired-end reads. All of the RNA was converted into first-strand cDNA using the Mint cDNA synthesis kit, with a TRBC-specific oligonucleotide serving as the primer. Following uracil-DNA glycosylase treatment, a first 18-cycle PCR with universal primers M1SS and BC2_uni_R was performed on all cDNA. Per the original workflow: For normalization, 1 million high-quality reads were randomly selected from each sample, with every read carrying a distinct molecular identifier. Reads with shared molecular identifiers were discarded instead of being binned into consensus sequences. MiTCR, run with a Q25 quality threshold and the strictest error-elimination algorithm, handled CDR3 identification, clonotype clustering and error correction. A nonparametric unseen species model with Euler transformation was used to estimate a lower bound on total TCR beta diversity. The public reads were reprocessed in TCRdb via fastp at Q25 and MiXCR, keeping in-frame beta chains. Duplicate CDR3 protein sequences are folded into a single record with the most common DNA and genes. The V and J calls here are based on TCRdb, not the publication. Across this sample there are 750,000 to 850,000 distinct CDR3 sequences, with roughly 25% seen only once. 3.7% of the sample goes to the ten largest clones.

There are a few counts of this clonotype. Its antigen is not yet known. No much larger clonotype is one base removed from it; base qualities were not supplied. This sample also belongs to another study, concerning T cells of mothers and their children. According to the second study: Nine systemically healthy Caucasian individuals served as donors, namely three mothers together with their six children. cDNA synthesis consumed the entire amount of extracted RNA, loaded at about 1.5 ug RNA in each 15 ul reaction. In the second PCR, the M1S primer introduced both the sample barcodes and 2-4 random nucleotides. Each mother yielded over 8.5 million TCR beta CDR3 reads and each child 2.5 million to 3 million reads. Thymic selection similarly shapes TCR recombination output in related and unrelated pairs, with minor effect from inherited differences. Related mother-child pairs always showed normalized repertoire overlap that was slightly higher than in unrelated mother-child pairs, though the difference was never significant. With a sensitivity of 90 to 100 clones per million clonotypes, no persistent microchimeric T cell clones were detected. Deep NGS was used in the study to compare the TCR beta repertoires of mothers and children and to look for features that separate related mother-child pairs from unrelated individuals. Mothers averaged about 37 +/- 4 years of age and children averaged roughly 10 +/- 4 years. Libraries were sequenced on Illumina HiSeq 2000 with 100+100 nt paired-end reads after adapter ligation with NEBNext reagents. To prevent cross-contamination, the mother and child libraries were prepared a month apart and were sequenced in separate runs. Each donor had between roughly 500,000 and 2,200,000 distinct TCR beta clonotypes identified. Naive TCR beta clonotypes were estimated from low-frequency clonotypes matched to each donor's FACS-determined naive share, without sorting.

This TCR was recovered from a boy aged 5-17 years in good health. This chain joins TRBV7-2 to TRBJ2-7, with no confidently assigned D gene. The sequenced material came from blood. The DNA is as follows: TGTGCCAGCAGCTTAGTCCCAGGCCTGAGATACGAGCAGTACTTC. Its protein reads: CASSLVPGLRYEQYF.